This T cell receptor beta chain was observed in a study of control samples from healthy donors and cancer patients. Germline V gene lookup returns CDR1 SNHLY and CDR2 FYNNEI. The CDR3 sequence is 14 residues long. The ends were cut back, 5 bases at V and 7 bases at J, with 14 bases in the middle. Measured with immunoSEQ multiplex PCR; TCRdb has only the in-frame clones, and not every one. Counted here are under 100,000 clones, approximately 91% occurring once; the ten biggest clones make up less than 10%. This chain connects TRBV2 to TRBJ1-4; the D gene is possibly TRBD1 (5 bases). This receptor was identified in a woman aged 45-65 years with colorectal cancer. Sequenced material: PBMCs. The CDR3 sequence is CASSSQGVGEKLFF. The CDR3 coding sequence is TGTGCCAGCAGTTCCCAGGGTGTTGGTGAAAAACTGTTTTTT. The full variable domain, with the rest looked up from reference TRBV2 and TRBJ1-4, is EPEVTQTPSHQVTQMGQEVILRCVPISNHLYFYWYRQILGQKVEFLVSFYNNEISEKSEIFDDQFSVERPDGSNFTLKIRSTKLEDSAMYFCASSSQGVGEKLFFGSGTQLSVL.